The sample holds many counts of the clone carrying this T cell receptor (beta chain). As yet, its antigen is unknown. The V end lost 3 bases, the J end lost 1 base, and 18 bases lay between the germline ends. The length of the CDR3 is 17 residues. Per the germline V gene, CDR1 is MDHEN and CDR2 is SYDVKM. This sample stems from a study of neurological immune-mediated disorders. This sample's time point: longitudinal time-point 3. Every sequencing run generated in excess of 180 million TCR-beta sequences. These sequences covered 15-18 subjects. Each CDR3 protein gets one entry after TCRdb re-called the 5' RACE reads with MiXCR. The table lists more than 50,000 distinct CDR3 sequences, 7% to 10% of them singletons. Study-level results: While HTLV-1-associated myelopathy showed the greatest TCR clonal expansion, multiple sclerosis showed the least, falling below healthy controls.

Sequenced: PBMCs. The sequence derives from a woman between 35 and 50 years old in good health. The gene calls are TRBV28 and TRBJ1-2; D possibly corresponds to TRBD1 (5 bases). CDR3 in DNA: TGTGCCAGCAGTTTTAATGGTGCAGGGAGGAATAACTATGGCTACACCTTC. This encodes CASSFNGAGRNNYGYTF.